These T cell receptor beta chains were read from a single sample in a study of T cells in Graves' hyperthyroidism and ophthalmopathy. TCRdb used MiXCR to reprocess the multiplex PCR reads, holding one entry per CDR3 protein. The data hold more than 350,000 distinct CDR3 sequences, with about 16% observed a single time. Sequencing was carried out using blood. The receptor set was obtained from a woman in her fifties or sixties with Graves' ophthalmopathy. The CDR3 runs from the conserved cysteine through the conserved F or W. Fields, in order: V gene, J gene, clone size, D gene, CDR3 length, CDR3 DNA, CDR3 protein. A D gene is named only where the DNA matches it firmly. Expanded clones get a size class; other rows say once, few or many, or leave the size out.

V gene: TRBV27; J gene: TRBJ2-5; clone size: many; D gene: .; CDR3 length: 15; CDR3 DNA: TGTGCCAGCAGTTTAGCGGGATTGGGCCAAGAGACCCAGTACTTC; CDR3 protein: CASSLAGLGQETQYF
V gene: TRBV6-1; J gene: TRBJ2-1; clone size: few; D gene: .; CDR3 length: 13; CDR3 DNA: TGTGCCAGCCACACGTGGGGGGAAAATGAGCAGTTCTTC; CDR3 protein: CASHTWGENEQFF
V gene: TRBV28; J gene: TRBJ1-2; clone size: .; D gene: .; CDR3 length: 16; CDR3 DNA: TGTGCCAGCAGTGATGCTCGGGGGGCATCCATAGGGGGCTACACCTTC; CDR3 protein: CASSDARGASIGGYTF
V gene: TRBV5-1; J gene: TRBJ2-7; clone size: many; D gene: TRBD2; CDR3 length: 16; CDR3 DNA: TGCGCCAGCAGCTTGGGTGGGCTAGCGGAGAGATACGAGCAGTACTTC; CDR3 protein: CASSLGGLAERYEQYF
V gene: TRBV7-6; J gene: TRBJ2-7; clone size: many; D gene: TRBD1; CDR3 length: 13; CDR3 DNA: TGTGCCAGCAGCCCATGGACAGGGCGGGAGCAGTACTTC; CDR3 protein: CASSPWTGREQYF
V gene: TRBV2; J gene: TRBJ1-1; clone size: many; D gene: .; CDR3 length: 15; CDR3 DNA: TGTGCCAGCAGTGATCGAAGGGGTGGCGGCACTGAAGCTTTCTTT; CDR3 protein: CASSDRRGGGTEAFF
V gene: TRBV18; J gene: TRBJ2-3; clone size: many; D gene: .; CDR3 length: 14; CDR3 DNA: TGTGCCAGCTCACCACCGTCGGCGAAGGATACGCAGTATTTT; CDR3 protein: CASSPPSAKDTQYF
V gene: TRBV19; J gene: TRBJ2-2; clone size: .; D gene: TRBD2; CDR3 length: 16; CDR3 DNA: TGTGCCAGTAGTATAGGGCGACTAGCGGGAGCCGGGGAGCTGTTTTTT; CDR3 protein: CASSIGRLAGAGELFF
V gene: TRBV3-1; J gene: TRBJ2-3; clone size: many; D gene: .; CDR3 length: 12; CDR3 DNA: TGTGCCAGCGGAGGGGGCGCAGATACGCAGTATTTT; CDR3 protein: CASGGGADTQYF
V gene: TRBV5-1; J gene: TRBJ1-4; clone size: many; D gene: .; CDR3 length: 14; CDR3 DNA: TGCGCCAGCAGAACGGAGATGGGAGGGGAAAAACTGTTTTTT; CDR3 protein: CASRTEMGGEKLFF
V gene: TRBV9; J gene: TRBJ2-7; clone size: few; D gene: TRBD1; CDR3 length: 16; CDR3 DNA: TGTGCCAGCAGCGTAGCTATGGGGACAGCGATCTACGAGCAGTACTTC; CDR3 protein: CASSVAMGTAIYEQYF
V gene: TRBV5-1; J gene: TRBJ2-3; clone size: many; D gene: .; CDR3 length: 17; CDR3 DNA: TGCGCCAGCAGCCGGGGACCATCACAGAGCGGCACAGATACGCAGTATTTT; CDR3 protein: CASSRGPSQSGTDTQYF
V gene: TRBV6-1; J gene: TRBJ2-7; clone size: many; D gene: TRBD2; CDR3 length: 15; CDR3 DNA: TGTGCCAGCAGTGAAACTAGCGGGAGGCCCCACGAGCAGTACTTC; CDR3 protein: CASSETSGRPHEQYF
V gene: TRBV6-1; J gene: TRBJ2-7; clone size: many; D gene: .; CDR3 length: 15; CDR3 DNA: TGTGCCAGCAGCCTCGGACCGCTAGGCGTTAACGAGCAGTACTTC; CDR3 protein: CASSLGPLGVNEQYF
V gene: TRBV20-1; J gene: TRBJ2-1; clone size: many; D gene: TRBD1; CDR3 length: 16; CDR3 DNA: TGCAGTGCTCTCGCCCGGACAGGGGGTTCCTACAATGAGCAGTTCTTC; CDR3 protein: CSALARTGGSYNEQFF
V gene: TRBV11-2; J gene: TRBJ2-2; clone size: many; D gene: .; CDR3 length: 15; CDR3 DNA: TGTGCCAGCAGCTTAGGTGACTTCGACACCGGGGAGCTGTTTTTT; CDR3 protein: CASSLGDFDTGELFF
V gene: TRBV19; J gene: TRBJ2-5; clone size: many; D gene: TRBD2; CDR3 length: 13; CDR3 DNA: TGTGCCAGTACTGCGGGAGTCGGTGAGACCCAGTACTTC; CDR3 protein: CASTAGVGETQYF
V gene: TRBV24-1; J gene: TRBJ2-1; clone size: many; D gene: .; CDR3 length: 17; CDR3 DNA: TGTGCCACCAGTGACCCTCTGGCGGGCCTCTCCTACAATGAGCAGTTCTTC; CDR3 protein: CATSDPLAGLSYNEQFF
V gene: TRBV7-2; J gene: TRBJ2-5; clone size: .; D gene: TRBD2; CDR3 length: 19; CDR3 DNA: TGTGCCAGCAGCCTACAAGGACTAGCGGGAGGGCCATTTCAACAGACCCAGTACTTC; CDR3 protein: CASSLQGLAGGPFQQTQYF
V gene: TRBV11-2; J gene: TRBJ2-5; clone size: many; D gene: .; CDR3 length: 15; CDR3 DNA: TGTGCCAGCAGCTTGTCCCTGCCTTTTCAAGAGACCCAGTACTTC; CDR3 protein: CASSLSLPFQETQYF
V gene: TRBV19; J gene: TRBJ1-5; clone size: .; D gene: .; CDR3 length: 15; CDR3 DNA: TGTGCCAGTACTAGACGCGGGGATAGCAATCAGCCCCAGCATTTT; CDR3 protein: CASTRRGDSNQPQHF
V gene: TRBV3-1; J gene: TRBJ1-5; clone size: many; D gene: .; CDR3 length: 15; CDR3 DNA: TGTGCCAGCAGCCAAGACAGGGCAAGGACCTTCCCCCAGCATTTT; CDR3 protein: CASSQDRARTFPQHF
V gene: TRBV19; J gene: TRBJ2-1; clone size: .; D gene: TRBD2; CDR3 length: 15; CDR3 DNA: TGTGCCAGTACCCTTGAGATCAGCGGGAGCAATGAGCAGTTCTTC; CDR3 protein: CASTLEISGSNEQFF
V gene: TRBV19; J gene: TRBJ2-7; clone size: many; D gene: .; CDR3 length: 16; CDR3 DNA: TGTGCCAGTAGCCGGGGACGGACAACGACCTCCTACGAGCAGTACTTC; CDR3 protein: CASSRGRTTTSYEQYF
V gene: TRBV24-1; J gene: TRBJ2-1; clone size: few; D gene: TRBD1; CDR3 length: 16; CDR3 DNA: TGTGCCACCAGTGATTTCGGACAGGGATCCGCGAATGAGCAGTTCTTC; CDR3 protein: CATSDFGQGSANEQFF
V gene: TRBV5-1; J gene: TRBJ2-5; clone size: many; D gene: .; CDR3 length: 14; CDR3 DNA: TGCGCCAGCAGCTTCAGCGGTGTTTCAGAGACCCAGTACTTC; CDR3 protein: CASSFSGVSETQYF
V gene: TRBV10-3; J gene: TRBJ2-7; clone size: .; D gene: TRBD2; CDR3 length: 16; CDR3 DNA: TGTGCCATCAGTGCGACGGGAGGGCCTCTAGTTAACGAGCAGTACTTC; CDR3 protein: CAISATGGPLVNEQYF
V gene: TRBV6-1; J gene: TRBJ2-5; clone size: many; D gene: TRBD1; CDR3 length: 16; CDR3 DNA: TGTGCCAGCAGTGTACCCTCCGGGACAGGGCAAGAGACCCAGTACTTC; CDR3 protein: CASSVPSGTGQETQYF
V gene: TRBV13; J gene: TRBJ1-2; clone size: many; D gene: .; CDR3 length: 13; CDR3 DNA: TGTGCCAGCAGCCTCTCGGGAGACGGTGGCTACACCTTC; CDR3 protein: CASSLSGDGGYTF
V gene: TRBV20-1; J gene: TRBJ2-2; clone size: many; D gene: TRBD2; CDR3 length: 14; CDR3 DNA: TGCAGTGCGCCAGCGGGGTGGGACACCGGGGAGCTGTTTTTT; CDR3 protein: CSAPAGWDTGELFF
V gene: TRBV7-2; J gene: TRBJ2-3; clone size: many; D gene: TRBD2; CDR3 length: 15; CDR3 DNA: TGTGCCAGCAGCTCACGGCGGGAGGGTCCAGATACGCAGTATTTT; CDR3 protein: CASSSRREGPDTQYF
V gene: TRBV10-2; J gene: TRBJ2-2; clone size: .; D gene: .; CDR3 length: 14; CDR3 DNA: TGCGCCAGCCTAGCTAGCGTTGAGACCGGGGAGCTGTTTTTT; CDR3 protein: CASLASVETGELFF
V gene: TRBV7-2; J gene: TRBJ2-7; clone size: many; D gene: TRBD2; CDR3 length: 16; CDR3 DNA: TGTGCCAGCAGCTCCGAACGTTGGGACTACCTTTACGAGCAGTACTTC; CDR3 protein: CASSSERWDYLYEQYF
V gene: TRBV4-1; J gene: TRBJ2-1; clone size: .; D gene: .; CDR3 length: 17; CDR3 DNA: TGCGCCAGCAGCCGAACTCATACGAGGGTTTTCGACAATGAGCAGTTCTTC; CDR3 protein: CASSRTHTRVFDNEQFF
V gene: TRBV6-2/TRBV6-3; J gene: TRBJ2-7; clone size: .; D gene: TRBD2; CDR3 length: 16; CDR3 DNA: TGTGCCAGCAGACTTTGGACTAGCGGGAAATCCTACGAGCAGTACTTC; CDR3 protein: CASRLWTSGKSYEQYF
V gene: TRBV20-1; J gene: TRBJ2-7; clone size: .; D gene: TRBD2; CDR3 length: 16; CDR3 DNA: TGCAGTGCTAGAGATCTTAGGGCGGGGGTTCGTTACGAGCAGTACTTC; CDR3 protein: CSARDLRAGVRYEQYF
V gene: TRBV11-2; J gene: TRBJ2-3; clone size: .; D gene: .; CDR3 length: 15; CDR3 DNA: TGTGCCAGCAGCCGCGAAGTGACCTGGACAGATACGCAGTATTTT; CDR3 protein: CASSREVTWTDTQYF
V gene: TRBV4-1; J gene: TRBJ1-1; clone size: many; D gene: .; CDR3 length: 14; CDR3 DNA: TGCGCCAGCAGCCAAGCGACCCGGGACAATGAAGCTTTCTTT; CDR3 protein: CASSQATRDNEAFF
V gene: TRBV28; J gene: TRBJ2-7; clone size: many; D gene: .; CDR3 length: 15; CDR3 DNA: TGTGCCAGCAGTTTCCGACAGTCCCAAGCTTACGAGCAGTACTTC; CDR3 protein: CASSFRQSQAYEQYF
V gene: TRBV7-3; J gene: TRBJ2-3; clone size: many; D gene: TRBD1; CDR3 length: 17; CDR3 DNA: TGTGCCAGCAGCTTAACCGGGGCAGGGGGCCGTACAGATACGCAGTATTTT; CDR3 protein: CASSLTGAGGRTDTQYF
V gene: TRBV12-3/TRBV12-4; J gene: TRBJ1-1; clone size: many; D gene: .; CDR3 length: 13; CDR3 DNA: TGTGCCAGCAGTTTTAAGGGGAGTACTGAAGCTTTCTTT; CDR3 protein: CASSFKGSTEAFF
V gene: TRBV2; J gene: TRBJ2-7; clone size: .; D gene: TRBD2; CDR3 length: 14; CDR3 DNA: TGTGCCAGCACTAGGACTAGCCTCTCCTACGAGCAGTACTTC; CDR3 protein: CASTRTSLSYEQYF
V gene: TRBV29-1; J gene: TRBJ2-2; clone size: few; D gene: .; CDR3 length: 13; CDR3 DNA: TGCAGCGGGGGTGGGTTAAACACCGGGGAGCTGTTTTTT; CDR3 protein: CSGGGLNTGELFF
V gene: TRBV20-1; J gene: TRBJ2-7; clone size: many; D gene: .; CDR3 length: 13; CDR3 DNA: TGCAGTGCTTCGGTTCCCCCTCTTTATTTGCAGTACTTC; CDR3 protein: CSASVPPLYLQYF
V gene: TRBV20-1; J gene: TRBJ2-2; clone size: few; D gene: TRBD2; CDR3 length: 17; CDR3 DNA: TGCAGTGTCAGAGGCGGTAGCGGGCTAGGGAACACCGGGGAGCTGTTTTTT; CDR3 protein: CSVRGGSGLGNTGELFF
V gene: TRBV7-7; J gene: TRBJ2-3; clone size: .; D gene: TRBD2; CDR3 length: 14; CDR3 DNA: TGTGCTAGGAAAGCGGGAGAGTCGACAGATACGCAGTATTTT; CDR3 protein: CARKAGESTDTQYF
V gene: TRBV6-1; J gene: TRBJ2-5; clone size: many; D gene: .; CDR3 length: 19; CDR3 DNA: TGTGCCAGCAGTGATGTGTTAGTTAGGACAACTAGTTCCCAAGAGACCCAGTACTTC; CDR3 protein: CASSDVLVRTTSSQETQYF
V gene: TRBV7-9; J gene: TRBJ2-1; clone size: many; D gene: .; CDR3 length: 16; CDR3 DNA: TGTGCCAGCAGCCCCTCAAGGCAGGGGAGAAACAATGAGCAGTTCTTC; CDR3 protein: CASSPSRQGRNNEQFF
V gene: TRBV12-3/TRBV12-4; J gene: TRBJ1-3; clone size: once; D gene: .; CDR3 length: 14; CDR3 DNA: TGTGCCAGCAGTTCTGAGGCGAGAGGAAACACCATATATTTT; CDR3 protein: CASSSEARGNTIYF
V gene: TRBV3-1; J gene: TRBJ2-1; clone size: many; D gene: TRBD2; CDR3 length: 17; CDR3 DNA: TGTGCCAGCAGCCAGGGACTAGCGGGAGGTCTCTACAATGAGCAGTTCTTC; CDR3 protein: CASSQGLAGGLYNEQFF
V gene: TRBV7-9; J gene: TRBJ2-7; clone size: many; D gene: .; CDR3 length: 14; CDR3 DNA: TGTGCCAGCAGCTTATCTGGGATCTCCTACGAGCAGTACTTC; CDR3 protein: CASSLSGISYEQYF
V gene: TRBV3-1; J gene: TRBJ1-1; clone size: many; D gene: .; CDR3 length: 13; CDR3 DNA: TGTGCCAGCAGCCCCTACTTGAACACTGAAGCTTTCTTT; CDR3 protein: CASSPYLNTEAFF
V gene: TRBV9; J gene: TRBJ1-1; clone size: .; D gene: .; CDR3 length: 15; CDR3 DNA: TGTGCCAGCAGCGTAGCTTCGACCGTGAACACTGAAGCTTTCTTT; CDR3 protein: CASSVASTVNTEAFF
V gene: TRBV27; J gene: TRBJ2-1; clone size: .; D gene: .; CDR3 length: 15; CDR3 DNA: TGTGCCAGCAGCCAAAGGGCGGATCCCTACAATGAGCAGTTCTTC; CDR3 protein: CASSQRADPYNEQFF